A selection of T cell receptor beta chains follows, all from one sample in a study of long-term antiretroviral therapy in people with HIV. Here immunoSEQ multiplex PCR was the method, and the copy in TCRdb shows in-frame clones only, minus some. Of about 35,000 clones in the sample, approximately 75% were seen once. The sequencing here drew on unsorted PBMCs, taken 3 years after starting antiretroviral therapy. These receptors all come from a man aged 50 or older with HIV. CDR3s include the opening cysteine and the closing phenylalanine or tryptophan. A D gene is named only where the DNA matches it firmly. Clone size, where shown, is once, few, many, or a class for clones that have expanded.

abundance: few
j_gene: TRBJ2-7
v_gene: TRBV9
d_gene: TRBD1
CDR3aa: CASSVGDSSSYEQYF
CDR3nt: TGTGCCAGCAGCGTAGGGGACAGTAGCTCCTACGAGCAGTACTTC

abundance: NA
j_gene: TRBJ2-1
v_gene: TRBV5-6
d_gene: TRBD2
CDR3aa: CASSRRENEQFF
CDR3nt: TGTGCCAGCAGCCGGCGGGAGAATGAGCAGTTCTTC

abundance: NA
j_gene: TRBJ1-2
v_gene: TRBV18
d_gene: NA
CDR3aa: CASSLQGSLYYGYTF
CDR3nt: TGTGCCAGCTCACTTCAGGGCAGTCTTTACTATGGCTACACCTTC

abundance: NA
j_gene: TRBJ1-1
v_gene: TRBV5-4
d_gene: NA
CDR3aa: CASRTLQGEAFF
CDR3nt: TGTGCCAGCAGGACGCTTCAGGGAGAAGCTTTCTTT

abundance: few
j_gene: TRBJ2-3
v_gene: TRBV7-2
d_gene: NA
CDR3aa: CASSRRATDTQYF
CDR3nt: TGTGCCAGCAGCCGGCGGGCCACAGATACGCAGTATTTT

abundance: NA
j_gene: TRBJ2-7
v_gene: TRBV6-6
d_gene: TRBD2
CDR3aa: CASSLAGPSYEQYF
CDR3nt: TGTGCCAGCAGTCTAGCGGGGCCTTCCTACGAGCAGTACTTC

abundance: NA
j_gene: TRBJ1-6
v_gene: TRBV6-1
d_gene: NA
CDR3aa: CASNGGGKTPLHF
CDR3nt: TGTGCCAGCAATGGCGGAGGGAAGACACCCCTCCACTTT

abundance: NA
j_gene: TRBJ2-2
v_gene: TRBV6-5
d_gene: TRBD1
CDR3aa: CASRFRGQGAGELFF
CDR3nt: TGTGCCAGCAGATTCAGGGGACAGGGCGCCGGGGAGCTGTTTTTT

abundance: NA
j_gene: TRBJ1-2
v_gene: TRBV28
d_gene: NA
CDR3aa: CATQYYGYTF
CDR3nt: TGTGCCACCCAATACTATGGCTACACCTTC

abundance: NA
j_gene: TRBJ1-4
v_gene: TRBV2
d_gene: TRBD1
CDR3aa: CASSGRTGGEKLFF
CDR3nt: TGTGCCAGCAGTGGCAGGACAGGGGGCGAAAAACTGTTTTTT

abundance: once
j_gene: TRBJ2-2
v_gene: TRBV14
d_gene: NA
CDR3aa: CASSQDVGTGELFF
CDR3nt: TGTGCCAGCAGCCAAGATGTGGGCACCGGGGAGCTGTTTTTT

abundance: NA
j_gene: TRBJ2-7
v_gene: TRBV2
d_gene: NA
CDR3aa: CASSVREQTEQYF
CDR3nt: TGTGCCAGCAGCGTCAGGGAGCAGACCGAGCAGTACTTC

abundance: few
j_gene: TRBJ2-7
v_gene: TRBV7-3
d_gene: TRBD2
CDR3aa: CASSPQRGEQYF
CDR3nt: TGTGCCAGCAGCCCCCAGCGGGGCGAGCAGTACTTC

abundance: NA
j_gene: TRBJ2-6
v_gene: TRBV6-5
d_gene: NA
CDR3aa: CASRLTGSGANVLTF
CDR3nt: TGTGCCAGCAGACTAACAGGGTCTGGGGCCAACGTCCTGACTTTC

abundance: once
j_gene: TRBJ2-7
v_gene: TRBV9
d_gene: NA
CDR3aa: CASSVEQGGEQYF
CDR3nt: TGTGCCAGCAGCGTAGAACAGGGTGGCGAGCAGTACTTC

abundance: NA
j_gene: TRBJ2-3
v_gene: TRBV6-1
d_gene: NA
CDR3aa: CAGRDWDYTDTQYF
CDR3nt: TGTGCCGGCAGGGACTGGGATTACACAGATACGCAGTATTTT

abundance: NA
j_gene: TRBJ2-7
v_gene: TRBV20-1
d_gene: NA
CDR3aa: CSDTSGHKQYF
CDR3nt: TGCAGTGATACTTCGGGACACAAGCAGTACTTC

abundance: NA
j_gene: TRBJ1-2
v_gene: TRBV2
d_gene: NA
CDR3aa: CASKPGVYGYTF
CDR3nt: TGTGCCAGCAAGCCAGGGGTCTATGGCTACACCTTC

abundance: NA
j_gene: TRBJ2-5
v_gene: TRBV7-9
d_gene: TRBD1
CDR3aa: CASSTRQGRETQYF
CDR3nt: TGTGCCAGCAGCACCCGACAGGGGCGAGAGACCCAGTACTTC

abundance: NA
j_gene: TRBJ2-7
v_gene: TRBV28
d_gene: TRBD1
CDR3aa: CASRWTGSSYEQYF
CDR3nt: TGTGCCAGCAGATGGACAGGGAGCTCCTACGAGCAGTACTTC

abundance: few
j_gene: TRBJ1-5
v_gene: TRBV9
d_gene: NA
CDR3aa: CASSRQGFNQPQHF
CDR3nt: TGTGCCAGCAGCCGGCAGGGGTTCAATCAGCCCCAGCATTTT

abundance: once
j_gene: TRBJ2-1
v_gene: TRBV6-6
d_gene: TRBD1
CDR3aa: CASRQDRSSSYNEQFF
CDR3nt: TGTGCCAGCAGACAGGACAGGAGTAGCTCCTACAATGAGCAGTTCTTC

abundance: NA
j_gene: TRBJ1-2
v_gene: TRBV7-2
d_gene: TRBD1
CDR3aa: CASSPDRDTGYTF
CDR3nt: TGTGCCAGCAGCCCCGACAGGGACACAGGCTACACCTTC

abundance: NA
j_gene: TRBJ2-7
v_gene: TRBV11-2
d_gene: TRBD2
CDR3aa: CASSFLAGVYEQYF
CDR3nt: TGTGCCAGCAGCTTCTTAGCGGGAGTCTACGAGCAGTACTTC

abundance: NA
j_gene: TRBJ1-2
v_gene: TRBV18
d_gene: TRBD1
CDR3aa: CASSSRTGIWYGYTF
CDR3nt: TGTGCCAGCTCATCCCGGACAGGGATTTGGTATGGCTACACCTTC

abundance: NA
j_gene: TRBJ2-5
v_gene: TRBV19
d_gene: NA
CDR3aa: CASSINRQETQYF
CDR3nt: TGTGCCAGTAGTATAAACAGACAAGAGACCCAGTACTTC